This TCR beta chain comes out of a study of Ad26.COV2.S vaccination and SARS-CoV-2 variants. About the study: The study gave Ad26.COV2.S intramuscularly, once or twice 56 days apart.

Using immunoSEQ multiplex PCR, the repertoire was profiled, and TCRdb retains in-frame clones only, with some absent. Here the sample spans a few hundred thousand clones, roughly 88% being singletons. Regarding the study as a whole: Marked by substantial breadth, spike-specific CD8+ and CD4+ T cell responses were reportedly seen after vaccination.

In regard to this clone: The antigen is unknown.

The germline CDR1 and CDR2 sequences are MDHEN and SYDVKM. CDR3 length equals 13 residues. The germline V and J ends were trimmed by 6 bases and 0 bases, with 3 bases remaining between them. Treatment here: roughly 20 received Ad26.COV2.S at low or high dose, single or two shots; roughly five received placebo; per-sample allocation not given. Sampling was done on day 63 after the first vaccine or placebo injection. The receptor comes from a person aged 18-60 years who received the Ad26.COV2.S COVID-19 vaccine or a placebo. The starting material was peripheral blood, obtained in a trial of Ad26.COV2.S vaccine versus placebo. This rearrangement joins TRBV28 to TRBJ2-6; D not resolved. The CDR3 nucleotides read TGTGCCAGCAGGTTCTCTGGGGCCAACGTCCTGACTTTC. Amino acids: CASRFSGANVLTF.